This TCR beta chain was identified during a study of patients and donors after allogeneic stem cell transplantation. TCRdb passed the RT-PCR reads through MiXCR, listing each CDR3 protein once. Among approximately 200,000 distinct CDR3 sequences listed, 35% to 45% were seen once. This clonotype was seen at least ten times. Trimming took 4 bases from V and 6 from J, leaving 15 bases between them. The V gene's germline CDR1 is MNHEY and CDR2 SMNVEV (reference sequence). This CDR3 is built from 15 residues. V is TRBV27 and J is TRBJ1-4; TRBD1 is a possible D gene (5 bases). The sequencing input was blood, either unsorted or a sorted T cell fraction (not recorded which). The receptor comes from a human donor who was either an allogeneic HSCT recipient or a stem cell or donor lymphocyte infusion donor (not recorded which). It is not recorded whose cells these are; they may come from a transplant donor. DNA of the CDR3: TGTGCCAGCAGTTCCCGGGGCGCTCATTATGAAAAACTGTTTTTT. Protein product: CASSSRGAHYEKLFF.